The clone carrying this T cell receptor (beta chain) showed up just once. Time point reported: week 3, after first cycle of checkpoint inhibitor. The CDR3 spans 13 residues. Germline CDR1 and CDR2: SGHRS and YFSETQ. Trimming shortened V by 4 bases and J by 0 bases, and 4 bases separated the two germline ends. This sample stems from a study of blood T cell dynamics during melanoma immunotherapy. TCRdb keeps only in-frame clones here, not all; method: immunoSEQ multiplex PCR. The profile covers about 15,000 clones, with 87% appearing a single time and about 8% taken by the ten largest. The clonotype originates from a human donor with melanoma. The rearrangement uses TRBV5-1 and TRBJ2-2; unclear D gene. The sequencing here drew on blood, taken from a patient treated with checkpoint blockade. Written as DNA, the CDR3 is TGCGCCAGCAGCGGGGCGAACACCGGGGAGCTGTTTTTT. Residues: CASSGANTGELFF.